This record concerns one T cell receptor (beta chain) sequence. The data originate from a study of blood T cell repertoires in COVID-19. Produced via immunoSEQ multiplex PCR; TCRdb's table is partial and in-frame only. Altogether just over 90,000 clones are present, about 77% being singletons, with the ten largest covering 15% to 20%. Germline lookup yields CDR1 SGHRS and CDR2 YFSETQ. V gave up 4 bases and J gave up 4 bases, with 20 bases separating them. CDR3 length: 16 amino acids. The chain combines TRBV5-1 with TRBJ1-2; a possible D gene is TRBD1 (5 bases). This clonotype originated in a human donor in a cohort sampled during active COVID-19. Sequencing input: peripheral blood. The CDR3 DNA follows: TGCGCCAGCAGCCGGGGGAGTGCGGCAGGGAGCTATGGCTACACCTTC. Its translation: CASSRGSAAGSYGYTF.